One and the same sample provided the 28 T cell receptor beta chains below, sequenced in a study of T cells in Graves' hyperthyroidism and ophthalmopathy. TCR beta CDR3 regions were amplified from RNA transcripts. Researchers ran a first-round RT-PCR on the TCR CDR3 using the HTBI primer set. TCRdb re-called the multiplex PCR reads with MiXCR, one entry per CDR3 protein. The sample yields hundreds of thousands of distinct CDR3 sequences, less than 20% seen once. The sample comprised blood. The receptor set was obtained from a woman younger than 35 with Graves' hyperthyroidism.

This clonotype was counted a few times. The V and J genes are TRBV5-6 and TRBJ1-6; 11 positions match TRBD1. The CDR3 is made up of 18 amino acids. V dropped 3 bases and J dropped 2; count of bases not matched to a gene: 7. Germline V gives CDR1 SGHDT, CDR2 YYEEEE. CDR3 sequence reads: CASSSRGTGGTYNSPLHF. CDR3 in DNA: TGTGCCAGCAGCTCAAGGGGGACAGGGGGTACCTATAATTCACCCCTCCACTTT.

The table lists this clonotype with many counts. This chain links TRBV18 with TRBJ1-6; D remains unclear. CDR3 length equals 13 residues. The germline gives CDR1 KGHSH, CDR2 LQKENI. V dropped 2 bases and J dropped 7 bases, with 6 bases sitting between them. CDR3 bases: TGTGCCAGCTCACCAGGTTTGAATTCACCCCTCCACTTT. Translated: CASSPGLNSPLHF.

This clonotype was observed a handful of times. V and J are TRBV20-1 and TRBJ1-2; 7 positions agree with TRBD1. This CDR3 is built from 16 residues. Germline values: CDR1 DFQATT, CDR2 SNEGSKA (reference sequence). V was clipped by 5 bases and J by 4 bases; unmatched bases: 16. This CDR3 reads CSAEPRTGPRLYGYTF. The CDR3 DNA reads as TGCAGTGCTGAACCCCGGACAGGTCCCCGACTCTATGGCTACACCTTC.

There are many counts of this clonotype. The V call is TRBV28, the J call TRBJ2-1; D is perhaps TRBD1 or TRBD2 (5 bases each). The V gene's germline CDR1 is MDHEN and CDR2 SYDVKM. V was shortened by 6 bases and J by 4 bases, with 16 bases between the two germline ends. The CDR3 loop spans 15 amino acids. CDR3 DNA sequence: TGTGCCAGCAGGCCCCCCGGGGCCCCTTACAATGAGCAGTTCTTC. Protein: CASRPPGAPYNEQFF.

Many counts were recorded for this clonotype. The chain uses TRBV9 and TRBJ2-3; no clear D. Trimming cost V 0 bases and J 4 bases, with 6 bases left between them. Germline values: CDR1 SGDLS, CDR2 YYNGEE. The CDR3 sequence is 13 residues long. For the CDR3, the DNA is TGTGCCAGCAGCGTAGTGGTAGCAGATACGCAGTATTTT. It translates to CASSVVVADTQYF.

Notes on this clonotype: This may arise from a read error, as a much more abundant clone is one base away. V and J are TRBV20-1 and TRBJ2-5; 16 nucleotides line up with TRBD2. Unmatched junction bases numbered 10, after V lost 5 bases and J lost 7 bases. There are 16 residues in the CDR3. CDR1 is DFQATT, CDR2 SNEGSKA, per germline (reference sequence). The CDR3 protein is CSAPPTGLAGGGTQYF. CDR3 coding DNA: TGCAGTGCTCCACCGACGGGACTAGCGGGGGGGGGGACCCAGTACTTC.

This clonotype was found many times. The CDR3 sequence is CATSGGMDDSGANVLTF. The DNA of the CDR3 is TGTGCCACGTCAGGGGGAATGGACGACTCTGGGGCCAACGTCCTGACTTTC. The genes are TRBV24-1 and TRBJ2-6, with TRBD1 matching over 7 bases. This CDR3 has 17 amino acids. The germline V gene has CDR1 KGHDR and CDR2 SFDVKD. V was clipped by 10 bases and J by 0 bases; unmatched bases: 11.

This clonotype has a handful of counts. CDR3 loop: CASSLDGGVNTEAFF. The CDR3 DNA is TGTGCCAGCAGCTTAGATGGGGGTGTGAACACTGAAGCTTTCTTT. The J gene is TRBJ1-1, the V gene TRBV7-9, with a tentative D call TRBD1 (5 bases). The V gene's germline CDR1 is SEHNR and CDR2 FQNEAQ (reference sequence). V dropped 1 base and J dropped 0 bases, with 9 bases sitting between them. The CDR3 runs 15 residues.

This clonotype was found many times. The chain employs TRBV2 and TRBJ2-3; TRBD2 might be the D (5 bases). V was cut by 0 bases and J by 2 bases, with 12 bases left in between. The CDR3 has 16 residues. Germline assignment: CDR1 SNHLY and CDR2 FYNNEI. The CDR3 sequence is CASSEASGSLTDTQYF. The CDR3 DNA reads TGTGCCAGCAGTGAAGCCAGCGGTTCCCTCACAGATACGCAGTATTTT.

In this sample, this clonotype turned up many times. The V and J genes are TRBV12-5 and TRBJ2-7, with 10 bases aligning to TRBD1. Trimming cost V 5 bases and J 1 base; bases outside gene matches: 5. CDR1 LGHNT and CDR2 FRNRAP come from the germline V gene. This CDR3 region has 15 residues. CDR3 sequence: CASGLPGQGSYEQYF. The CDR3, as DNA: TGTGCTAGTGGTCTTCCGGGACAGGGGTCCTACGAGCAGTACTTC.

To note about this clonotype: A read error may be the cause here, since a much bigger clone is one base away. This chain uses TRBV29-1 with TRBJ2-3; TRBD1 agrees at 9 bases. The CDR3 runs 13 residues. V gave up 8 bases and J gave up 1 base; unmatched junction bases: 4. CDR1 and CDR2 from the germline V gene are SQVTM and ANQGSEA. The CDR3 DNA follows: TGCAGCCTTACAGGGGGCGGCACAGATACGCAGTATTTT. The encoded protein is CSLTGGGTDTQYF.

The chain carries TRBV7-6 and TRBJ2-3; the match to TRBD2 covers 8 bases. The CDR3 is made up of 14 amino acids. J lost 6 bases, V lost 6 bases, and 8 bases had no gene match. Germline V gene data show CDR1 as SGHVS and CDR2 as FNYEAQ. The CDR3 reads CASSIAGNLDTQYF. CDR3 bases: TGTGCCAGCAGTATAGCGGGAAATTTGGATACGCAGTATTTT.

This clonotype was counted many times. V and J are TRBV7-2 and TRBJ2-5, with TRBD2 matching over 9 bases. V shed 5 bases and J 4 bases; nucleotides not matched to a gene: 11. From germline, CDR1 is SGHTA and CDR2 FQGNSA. CDR3 length: 16 amino acids. CDR3 sequence reads: CASSGGSARGGETQYF. The CDR3 coding sequence is TGTGCCAGCAGCGGCGGTTCGGCGCGGGGGGGAGAGACCCAGTACTTC.

This clonotype was detected ten times or more. This sequence joins TRBV3-1 and TRBJ2-7; 8 bases map to TRBD1. With 4 bases clipped from V and 1 base from J, the junction kept 6 bases outside the gene matches. The CDR3 has 15 amino acids. Per the germline V gene, CDR1 is LGHDT and CDR2 is YNNKEL (reference sequence). CDR3: CASSRQGIRSYEQYF. CDR3 nucleotide sequence: TGTGCCAGCAGCCGACAGGGGATAAGGTCCTACGAGCAGTACTTC.

V usage is TRBV12-3 or TRBV12-4 and J usage is TRBJ2-1, with D perhaps given as TRBD1 or TRBD2 (8 bases each). The CDR3 has 16 residues. V was clipped by 5 bases and J by 7 bases, with 21 bases between them. CDR3 amino acids: CASSPGGTGNRNEQFF. CDR3 coding DNA: TGTGCCAGCAGTCCGGGGGGGACAGGCAATAGGAATGAGCAGTTCTTC.

At least ten counts were recorded for this clonotype. V is TRBV19 and J is TRBJ1-5; unclear D gene. The CDR3 is made up of 14 amino acids. The germline gives CDR1 LNHDA, CDR2 SQIVND (reference sequence). V lost 7 bases, J lost 6 bases, and 16 bases lay in between. The DNA of the CDR3 is TGTGCCAGTACCGTTCCTCAGACGGGTCAGCCCCAGCATTTT. It specifies CASTVPQTGQPQHF.

This clonotype was counted ten times or more. The chain is built from TRBV6-2 or TRBV6-3 and TRBJ2-7; D is undetermined. There are 15 residues in the CDR3. The germline V gene has CDR1 MNHEY and CDR2 SVGEGT. Trimming removed 4 bases from V and 0 bases from J, with 13 bases in between. The DNA for the CDR3 is TGTGCCAGCAGTTCCACCACGGCAGACTCCTACGAGCAGTACTTC. Its translation is CASSSTTADSYEQYF.

This clonotype has at least ten counts. The CDR3 spells CASSWDRVEGYTF. The CDR3 DNA reads TGTGCCAGCAGCTGGGACAGGGTTGAAGGCTACACCTTC. J is TRBJ1-2 and V is TRBV7-9; 9 nucleotides line up with TRBD1. CDR1 is SEHNR, CDR2 FQNEAQ, per germline (reference sequence). The CDR3 length is 13 residues. V lost 4 bases and J lost 8; bases outside the gene matches: 5.

This clonotype was observed a few times. The chain recombines TRBV25-1 with TRBJ1-6, with no clear D. The germline gives CDR1 MGHDK, CDR2 SYGVNS. V dropped 7 bases and J dropped 3 bases, with 7 bases sitting between them. The CDR3 has 13 amino acids. The CDR3 spells CASNKGYNSPLHF. Written as DNA, the CDR3 is TGTGCCAGCAACAAGGGCTATAATTCACCCCTCCACTTT.

On this clonotype: One end of the junction does not line up with germline, which may come from a read error. The chain employs TRBV7-7 and TRBJ2-1; the match to TRBD2 covers 9 bases. The J call may be faulty, since TRBJ2-7 better matches the DNA end. This CDR3 is built from 15 residues. CDR1 is SSHAT, CDR2 FNYEAQ, per germline (reference sequence). DNA of the CDR3: TGTGCTAGCAGCTTATCAGCGGGAGGTTACAATGAGCAGTACTTC. Translating it yields CASSLSAGGYNEQYF.

This clonotype has at least ten counts. This chain links TRBV7-3 with TRBJ2-3, with a tentative D call TRBD1 (6 bases). This CDR3 is 18 amino acids long. CDR1 is SGHTA and CDR2 is FQGTGA in the germline V gene. Deletions cut 3 bases from V and 0 bases from J, with 19 bases between. CDR3 protein: CASSFTGTITSSTDTQYF. In DNA, the CDR3 is TGTGCCAGCAGCTTCACAGGGACGATAACCTCTAGCACAGATACGCAGTATTTT.

This clonotype has more than one count but fewer than ten. A much larger clone differs by one base, so this may be a read error. The chain couples TRBV12-3 or TRBV12-4 to TRBJ2-7, with D unresolved. CDR3 length: 13 amino acids. V was shortened by 3 bases and J by 6 bases, with 12 bases between the two germline ends. CDR3 region: CASSLSPALEQYF. In nucleotides, the CDR3 is TGTGCCAGCAGTTTGAGCCCCGCCCTCGAGCAGTACTTC.

This clonotype showed up many times. V and J are TRBV9 and TRBJ1-2, with D unclear. The CDR3 runs to 15 residues. Trimming removed 0 bases from V and 2 bases from J, with 11 bases in between. Germline V gene lookup returns CDR1 SGDLS and CDR2 YYNGEE. The CDR3 here is CASSVGTDLNYGYTF. The DNA for the CDR3 is TGTGCCAGCAGCGTAGGCACCGACCTAAACTATGGCTACACCTTC.

This clonotype was seen at least ten times. This rearrangement joins TRBV4-1 to TRBJ1-2; TRBD1 might be the D (6 bases). Germline V CDR1 and CDR2: MGHRA, YSYEKL. This CDR3 is 14 amino acids long. Trimming removed 6 bases from V and 4 bases from J, with 15 bases in between. DNA of the CDR3: TGCGCCAGCAGACCTACAGGGACGGCCTATGGCTACACCTTC. It specifies CASRPTGTAYGYTF.

As regards this clonotype: This clone may be a read error of a much larger clone one base away. The CDR3 does not end in the conserved phenylalanine or tryptophan, so this is likely a read error. The V call is TRBV18, the J call TRBJ1-5, with 8 bases fitting TRBD1. The CDR3 is 16 amino acids. Germline values: CDR1 KGHSH, CDR2 LQKENI. The junction had 14 bases not matched to a gene; V was cut back by 3 bases and J by 10 bases. The CDR3 nucleotides read TGTGCCAGCTCACCCGACGGACAGGGAGGGAAAGGACCCCAGCATCTT. The encoded protein is CASSPDGQGGKGPQHL.

This clonotype has a count of ten or more. The V gene is TRBV12-3 or TRBV12-4, the J gene TRBJ1-5; D perhaps matches TRBD1 (6 bases). Trimming shortened V by 6 bases and J by 5 bases, and 14 bases separated the two germline ends. This CDR3 is 14 amino acids long. DNA of the CDR3: TGTGCCAGCAGCACCGACAGGCCCGATCAGCCCCAGCATTTT. Its translation is CASSTDRPDQPQHF.

In this sample, this clonotype turned up many times. V gene TRBV11-2 combines with J gene TRBJ1-1; 8 nucleotides match TRBD1. This CDR3 region has 17 residues. Germline assignment: CDR1 SGHAT and CDR2 FQNNGV. V was clipped by 2 bases and J by 1 base; unmatched bases: 9. The CDR3 loop is CASSLHLTGERNTEAFF. CDR3 DNA sequence: TGTGCCAGCAGCTTACATTTGACAGGGGAGCGGAACACTGAAGCTTTCTTT.

This clonotype was counted at least ten times. DNA of the CDR3: TGTGCCACCAGTATGGGACCATATTATCAGCCCCAGCATTTT. Protein product: CATSMGPYYQPQHF. The V call is TRBV24-1, the J call TRBJ1-5; D may be TRBD1 (5 bases). The germline gives CDR1 KGHDR, CDR2 SFDVKD. The CDR3 totals 14 residues. The V and J ends lost 6 bases and 5 bases respectively, with 13 bases between them.